This T cell receptor (beta chain) was observed in a study of T-cell memory formation after mild COVID-19. Overall study results and limits: Several responding clones turned up in pre-infection memory, indicating that cross-reactive memory may have taken part. Clones that contracted from day 15 to 85 had balanced CD4/CD8; later expanders were CD4+ biased.

With 8 bases clipped from V and 7 bases from J, the junction kept 6 bases outside the gene matches. Germline V gene sequence: CDR1 SEHNR, CDR2 FQNEAQ (reference sequence). The CDR3 contains 14 residues. cDNA libraries for TCR alpha and TCR beta, carrying sample barcodes and UMIs, came from 5'RACE with constant-segment primers. TCRdb independently ran MiXCR on the 5' RACE reads; one entry per CDR3 protein. The top ten hold about 2.2% of the sample, which has 100,000 to 150,000 distinct CDR3 sequences, about 6% seen once. This clonotype was detected ten times or more. The antigen remains undetermined. The V gene is TRBV7-9, the J gene TRBJ2-1; 12 bases align to TRBD2. This TCR was sampled from an adult woman who had mild COVID-19 (a few samples of this study predate the infection). Cell type and time point are not known. Input material: PBMCs or a T cell subset sorted from them (not recorded which). The DNA for the CDR3 is TGTGCCAGCCAGACTAGCGGGGGAGGAAATGAGCAGTTCTTC. Translated: CASQTSGGGNEQFF. The variable domain in full, completed from reference TRBV7-9 and TRBJ2-1, reads DTGVSQNPRHKITKRGQNVTFRCDPISEHNRLYWYRQTLGQGPEFLTYFQNEAQLEKSRLLSDRFSAERPKGSFSTLEIQRTEQGDSAMYLCASQTSGGGNEQFFGPGTRLTVL.